A selection of T cell receptor beta chains follows, all from one sample in a study of identical twins. One entry per CDR3 protein results from TCRdb running MiXCR on the 5' RACE reads. Of a few hundred thousand distinct CDR3 sequences in the sample, roughly an eighth were seen once. These data are also associated with another study on yellow fever vaccine responses in identical twins.

Material: memory (CD45RO+) T cells sorted from blood. Source of these receptors: a woman aged 18-30 years in good health. Both conserved end residues are part of each CDR3. A D gene is named only where the DNA matches it firmly. The listing skips clone size in some rows; elsewhere it reads once, few, many or a size class.

v_call	d_call	clone_size	j_call	cdr3_aa	cdr3_nt
TRBV7-9	.	many	TRBJ2-7	CASSLEGGNVQYF	TGTGCCAGCAGCTTAGAGGGCGGTAATGTGCAGTACTTC
TRBV24-1	.	.	TRBJ2-1	CATSAAKGAYNEQFF	TGTGCCACCAGTGCCGCAAAGGGCGCCTACAATGAGCAGTTCTTC
TRBV28	.	few	TRBJ1-5	CASTDRSNQPQHF	TGTGCCAGCACCGACAGGAGTAATCAGCCCCAGCATTTT
TRBV29-1	.	many	TRBJ2-3	CSVDKGLDTQYF	TGCAGCGTTGATAAGGGCTTGGATACGCAGTATTTT
TRBV20-1	TRBD2	once	TRBJ2-7	CSATGLARHEQYF	TGCAGTGCTACCGGACTAGCTCGGCACGAGCAGTACTTC
TRBV4-2	TRBD1	.	TRBJ1-2	CASSQVRRTGGFNYGYTF	TGTGCCAGCAGCCAAGTTCGTCGGACAGGGGGCTTTAACTATGGCTACACCTTC
TRBV10-1	.	.	TRBJ2-7	CASSPDRREQYF	TGCGCCAGCAGCCCAGACAGACGCGAGCAGTACTTC
TRBV9	.	many	TRBJ2-7	CASSVAGEPYEQYF	TGTGCCAGCAGCGTAGCGGGAGAACCCTACGAGCAGTACTTC
TRBV19	.	many	TRBJ2-1	CASKGGSSYNEQFF	TGTGCCAGTAAAGGTGGGAGCTCCTACAATGAGCAGTTCTTC
TRBV7-2	TRBD2	many	TRBJ2-1	CASSSKTSGRANEQFF	TGTGCCAGCAGCTCTAAGACTAGCGGGAGGGCCAATGAGCAGTTCTTC
TRBV29-1	TRBD2	many	TRBJ2-1	CSVVLLLAGALDEQFF	TGCAGCGTTGTGCTTCTTCTAGCGGGAGCTTTGGATGAGCAGTTCTTC
TRBV10-3	TRBD1	few	TRBJ2-1	CAISDPFRGLSYNEQFF	TGTGCCATCAGTGATCCGTTCAGGGGGCTGTCGTACAATGAGCAGTTCTTC
TRBV7-2	.	few	TRBJ2-5	CASSLPLAVVTQYF	TGTGCCAGCAGCTTACCCTTAGCGGTTGTGACCCAGTACTTC
TRBV5-1	.	.	TRBJ1-1	CASSLTGKNTEAFF	TGCGCCAGCAGCTTAACAGGGAAGAACACTGAAGCTTTCTTT
TRBV18	TRBD2	.	TRBJ2-1	CASSPAREGHNEQFF	TGTGCCAGCTCACCAGCGCGGGAGGGCCACAATGAGCAGTTCTTC
TRBV20-1	.	.	TRBJ1-5	CSASRAAGELNQPQHF	TGCAGTGCTTCACGGGCGGCAGGGGAGTTGAATCAGCCCCAGCATTTT
TRBV18	TRBD1	once	TRBJ2-1	CASSPGTGTNEQFF	TGTGCCAGCTCACCCGGGACAGGGACCAATGAGCAGTTCTTC
TRBV11-2	.	few	TRBJ2-3	CASSLRGSRTDTQYF	TGTGCCAGCAGCTTAAGAGGATCCCGCACAGATACGCAGTATTTT
TRBV7-2	.	.	TRBJ2-2	CASRLTGNTGELFF	TGTGCCAGCAGGCTGACAGGGAACACCGGGGAGCTGTTTTTT
TRBV27	.	few	TRBJ2-3	CASSLNGDTQYF	TGTGCCAGCAGTTTAAATGGAGATACGCAGTATTTT
TRBV11-2	.	few	TRBJ2-2	CASSLGGQKNTGELFF	TGTGCCAGCAGCTTAGGAGGACAAAAGAACACCGGGGAGCTGTTTTTT
TRBV12-3/TRBV12-4	TRBD2	.	TRBJ2-3	CASSGGGLSTDTQYF	TGTGCCAGCAGCGGCGGGGGACTAAGCACAGATACGCAGTATTTT
TRBV20-1	TRBD2	few	TRBJ2-1	CSGLGTSGNNEQFF	TGCAGTGGGCTCGGGACTAGCGGTAACAATGAGCAGTTCTTC
TRBV12-3/TRBV12-4	.	many	TRBJ2-3	CASSFTGTDTQYF	TGTGCCAGCAGTTTTACCGGCACAGATACGCAGTATTTT
TRBV27	.	.	TRBJ1-6	CASRSTAYNSPLHF	TGTGCCAGCAGATCCACAGCATATAATTCACCCCTCCACTTT
TRBV7-2	.	.	TRBJ2-7	CASSLARGGSYEQYF	TGTGCCAGCAGCTTAGCGAGGGGGGGGTCCTACGAGCAGTACTTC
TRBV5-6	TRBD1	.	TRBJ2-7	CASRAGTGNYEQYF	TGTGCCAGCAGGGCCGGGACAGGGAACTACGAGCAGTACTTC
TRBV20-1	TRBD1	few	TRBJ2-7	CSARDTGGPREQYF	TGCAGTGCTAGAGATACAGGGGGGCCTAGGGAGCAGTACTTC
TRBV7-2	TRBD2	few	TRBJ2-5	CASSVAGLQETQYF	TGTGCCAGCAGCGTAGCGGGGCTCCAAGAGACCCAGTACTTC
TRBV7-2	TRBD2	.	TRBJ2-7	CASSSGLDSYEQYF	TGTGCCAGCAGCTCGGGACTAGACTCCTACGAGCAGTACTTC
TRBV12-3/TRBV12-4	.	.	TRBJ2-1	CASSTIATPKREFF	TGTGCCAGCAGCACGATAGCGACCCCCAAGAGGGAGTTCTTC
TRBV25-1	.	.	TRBJ1-4	CASSERGMGGDEKLFF	TGTGCCAGCAGTGAGCGAGGGATGGGCGGTGATGAAAAACTGTTTTTT
TRBV7-8	.	few	TRBJ2-3	CASSLAGVGYGTDTQYF	TGTGCCAGCAGCTTAGCTGGGGTCGGATATGGCACAGATACGCAGTATTTT
TRBV4-1	.	few	TRBJ1-2	CASSQDLGHYGYTF	TGCGCCAGCAGCCAAGATTTGGGCCACTATGGCTACACCTTC
TRBV6-1	.	.	TRBJ2-5	CASSDWGTETQYF	TGTGCCAGCAGTGACTGGGGGACAGAGACCCAGTACTTC
TRBV24-1	.	few	TRBJ2-5	CATSDRAWPEQETQYF	TGTGCCACCAGTGATCGGGCGTGGCCGGAACAAGAGACCCAGTACTTC
TRBV20-1	TRBD2	.	TRBJ2-5	CSAPRTSGQETQYF	TGCAGTGCTCCAAGGACTAGCGGGCAAGAGACCCAGTACTTC
TRBV7-6	.	few	TRBJ2-3	CASSLAKGLDTQYF	TGTGCCAGCAGCTTAGCGAAGGGCTTAGATACGCAGTATTTT
TRBV20-1	TRBD2	.	TRBJ2-3	CSASLATTSVGTDTQYF	TGCAGTGCTAGCCTAGCCACTACTAGCGTCGGCACAGATACGCAGTATTTT
TRBV4-2	.	.	TRBJ2-3	CASSHGASGRPPADTQYF	TGTGCCAGCAGCCACGGGGCGTCGGGTCGGCCCCCCGCAGATACGCAGTATTTT
TRBV29-1	.	.	TRBJ2-2	CSAAPGDTGELFF	TGCAGCGCTGCCCCTGGGGACACCGGGGAGCTGTTTTTT
TRBV19	.	few	TRBJ2-1	CASFGNEQFF	TGTGCCAGTTTCGGAAATGAGCAGTTCTTC
TRBV12-3/TRBV12-4	.	many	TRBJ2-3	CASSISDNTQYF	TGTGCCAGCAGTATATCAGACAATACGCAGTATTTT
TRBV24-1	.	many	TRBJ2-6	CAAGGGSGANVLTF	TGTGCCGCGGGTGGGGGCTCTGGGGCCAACGTCCTGACTTTC
TRBV12-3/TRBV12-4	.	few	TRBJ2-1	CASSLGGGTDEQFF	TGTGCCAGCAGTTTAGGAGGTGGGACCGATGAGCAGTTCTTC
TRBV20-1	TRBD2	many	TRBJ2-3	CSAISSGGFTDTQYF	TGCAGTGCTATATCTAGCGGGGGCTTCACAGATACGCAGTATTTT
TRBV20-1	TRBD1	.	TRBJ1-2	CSARQRGEGASYGYTF	TGCAGTGCTAGGCAGCGGGGTGAGGGGGCGAGCTATGGCTACACCTTC
TRBV24-1	TRBD1	few	TRBJ1-2	CATSDSTGGRYGYTF	TGTGCCACCAGTGATTCGACAGGGGGACGCTATGGCTACACCTTC
TRBV5-1	TRBD1	once	TRBJ2-7	CASSRGQGAWEQYF	TGCGCCAGCAGCCGGGGACAGGGGGCGTGGGAGCAGTACTTC
TRBV3-1	.	.	TRBJ2-5	CASRGAERGETQYF	TGTGCCAGCAGGGGAGCGGAGAGGGGAGAGACCCAGTACTTC
TRBV12-3/TRBV12-4	TRBD1	few	TRBJ2-2	CASTPRQGAAGELFF	TGTGCCAGCACCCCACGGCAGGGGGCGGCCGGGGAGCTGTTTTTT
TRBV11-2	.	.	TRBJ2-1	CASSLDLRSTEQFF	TGTGCCAGCAGCTTAGATTTGCGGTCCACAGAGCAGTTCTTC